These 12 T cell receptor beta chains were all obtained from the same sample, sequenced in a study of cytomegalovirus exposure and HLA in healthy donors. In the PCR, 60 Vbeta and 13 Jbeta primers were used. This table comes from immunoSEQ multiplex PCR, and its TCRdb copy is limited to in-frame clones, with some not included. This table has approximately 77,000 clones, less than 80% appearing once. The specimen was PBMCs. The receptors were gathered from a woman in her thirties or forties in good health and CMV-seronegative.

This clone was picked up a small number of times. The chain recombines TRBV13 with TRBJ1-2; TRBD1 agrees at 8 bases. After removal of 4 bases from V and 0 bases from J, the junction contained 4 bases not matched to a gene. Germline CDR1 and CDR2: PRHDT and FYEKMQ (reference sequence). This CDR3 contains 15 residues. The CDR3 DNA reads as TGTGCCAGCAGCTCCCCGGGACAGGCTAACTATGGCTACACCTTC. It specifies CASSSPGQANYGYTF.

The chain uses TRBV7-8 and TRBJ1-1, with D unresolved. V was trimmed by 2 bases and J by 8 bases, leaving 12 bases between them. Germline CDR1 and CDR2: SGHVS and FQNEAQ. The CDR3 has 13 residues. The CDR3 sequence: CASSLSLLREAFF. CDR3 sequence (DNA): TGTGCCAGCAGCTTAAGTCTCCTTCGGGAAGCTTTCTTT.

This sequence joins TRBV6-5 and TRBJ1-2; a weak D match, TRBD1 (5 bases). Per the germline V gene, CDR1 is MNHEY and CDR2 is SVGAGI. The CDR3 has 14 residues. V was cut by 0 bases and J by 4 bases, with 9 bases left in between. The CDR3 protein is CASSYSHQGYGYTF. As DNA, the CDR3 is TGTGCCAGCAGTTACTCGCATCAGGGCTATGGCTACACCTTC.

V is TRBV7-9 and J is TRBJ2-1; 7 nucleotides agree with TRBD2. CDR3 length: 13 amino acids. Germline CDR1 SEHNR, CDR2 FQNEAQ (reference sequence). The V and J ends lost 1 base and 6 bases, in that order; junction bases with no gene match: 0. The CDR3 reads CASSLGTSNEQFF. CDR3 in DNA: TGTGCCAGCAGCTTAGGGACTAGCAATGAGCAGTTCTTC.

The V gene is TRBV20-1, the J gene TRBJ1-2; D gene ambiguous. The germline CDR1 and CDR2 sequences are DFQATT and SNEGSKA (reference sequence). The CDR3 loop spans 11 amino acids. V lost 2 bases and J 10 bases, leaving 11 bases between the germline ends. This CDR3 is CSARIGEVYTF. DNA of the CDR3: TGCAGTGCTAGAATCGGTGAGGTCTACACCTTC.

The genes are TRBV2 and TRBJ2-7, with TRBD1 identical over 8 bases. The CDR3 spans 14 residues. Germline V gene sequence: CDR1 SNHLY, CDR2 FYNNEI. V dropped 6 bases and J dropped 2; count of bases not matched to a gene: 6. CDR3: CASRMGQVAYEQYF. The CDR3 bases are TGTGCCAGCAGAATGGGACAGGTTGCCTACGAGCAGTACTTC.

The rearrangement joins TRBV5-6 to TRBJ1-2; 9 positions match TRBD1. The junction had 11 bases not matched to a gene; V was cut back by 6 bases and J by 5 bases. Germline V gene sequence: CDR1 SGHDT, CDR2 YYEEEE. The CDR3 loop spans 15 amino acids. The chain's CDR3 is CASTYRGPFKYGYTF. The CDR3 bases are TGTGCCAGCACGTACAGGGGGCCTTTTAAGTATGGCTACACCTTC.

The rearrangement uses TRBV18 and TRBJ2-7; TRBD1 agrees at 7 bases. This CDR3 spans 17 amino acids. V was clipped by 3 bases and J by 5 bases; unmatched bases: 16. Per germline, CDR1 KGHSH and CDR2 LQKENI. CDR3: CASSPTTYRGSGDEQYF. DNA for the CDR3: TGTGCCAGCTCACCCACCACTTACAGGGGTTCCGGGGACGAGCAGTACTTC. The full variable domain, in which reference TRBV18 and TRBJ2-7 provide the parts outside the CDR3, is NAGVMQNPRHLVRRRGQEARLRCSPMKGHSHVYWYRQLPEEGLKFMVYLQKENIIDESGMPKERFSAEFPKEGPSILRIQQVVRGDSAAYFCASSPTTYRGSGDEQYFGPGTRLTVT.

This clone was seen only a few times. This chain uses TRBV11-1 with TRBJ1-1, with unresolved D. Looked up from germline, CDR1 is SGHAT and CDR2 is FQDESV (reference sequence). The V gene lost 2 bases and the J gene lost 0 bases, with 10 bases spanning the gap. The CDR3 consists of 15 residues. The CDR3 is CASSLLTSVNTEAFF. The CDR3, as DNA: TGTGCCAGCAGCTTACTTACCTCAGTGAACACTGAAGCTTTCTTT. Variable domain in full (rest from reference TRBV11-1 and TRBJ1-1): EAEVAQSPRYKITEKSQAVAFWCDPISGHATLYWYRQILGQGPELLVQFQDESVVDDSQLPKDRFSAERLKGVDSTLKIQPAELGDSAMYLCASSLLTSVNTEAFFGQGTRLTVV.

The chain is built from TRBV7-2 and TRBJ2-4, with a possible D match to TRBD1 (6 bases). The CDR3 totals 16 residues. With 6 bases removed from V and 0 bases from J, the gap between germline ends came to 15 bases. Germline CDR1 and CDR2: SGHTA and FQGNSA. The CDR3 loop is CASSYRQALAKNIQYF. The CDR3 DNA reads as TGTGCCAGCAGTTACCGACAGGCACTAGCCAAAAACATTCAGTACTTC.

In its sample, this clone was seen a few times. The chain couples TRBV5-6 to TRBJ2-7; TRBD2 might be the D (5 bases). The germline CDR1 and CDR2 sequences are SGHDT and YYEEEE. The length of the CDR3 is 14 residues. The germline V and J ends were trimmed by 2 bases and 7 bases, with 16 bases remaining between them. The CDR3 DNA sequence: TGTGCCAGCAGCTTACGAACAAGCGGTCGGGAGCAGTACTTC. Its protein product is CASSLRTSGREQYF.

The rearrangement uses TRBV5-5 and TRBJ1-1; TRBD1 matches 8 bases. V was clipped by 3 bases and J by 0 bases; unmatched bases: 4. This CDR3 spans 15 amino acids. The germline V gene encodes CDR1 SGHKS and CDR2 YYEKEE (reference sequence). Written as DNA, the CDR3 is TGTGCCAGCAGCTGGGGACAGGCTCTGAACACTGAAGCTTTCTTT. Its translation: CASSWGQALNTEAFF.